This note documents a single T cell receptor (beta chain) sequence. This table comes from immunoSEQ multiplex PCR, and its TCRdb copy is limited to in-frame clones, with some not included. Found here are more than 850,000 clones, roughly 74% of them singletons; the top ten hold approximately 0.5%. These data belong to a study of shared clonotypes between healthy human individuals. V lost 2 bases, J lost 0 bases, and 7 bases stayed unmatched. Germline CDR1 is KGHSH and CDR2 is LQKENI. The CDR3 sequence is 17 residues long. This clonotype was sampled from a man aged 18-30 years in good health. Some clones in this sample may be carry-over from other donors' samples. Sample: memory CD4+ T cells from PBMCs. Subset: CD45RA-negative fraction. The chain links TRBV18 to TRBJ2-1; 7 positions agree with TRBD1. CDR3 sequence: CASSPLIPGGSYNEQFF. The CDR3 region has the DNA TGTGCCAGCTCACCATTGATCCCAGGGGGCTCCTACAATGAGCAGTTCTTC.